What follows are 30 T cell receptor beta chains derived from one specimen sequenced in a study of vaccination and CD4 T cells after COVID-19. The Oncomine TCR Beta short-read assay sequenced DNA from cultured CD4+ T cells. MiXCR, applied by TCRdb to the PCR reads, yields one record per CDR3 protein. The sample records under 15,000 distinct CDR3 sequences, 52% being singletons. The treatment denotes: roughly 11-day PBMC culture with coronavirus spike peptide pools or control peptides (ViraFEST assay). No antigen has been identified for these receptors. Sequencing was carried out using CD4+ T cells from blood, cultured in vitro. Every receptor here comes from a human donor who had recovered from COVID-19.

The rearrangement uses TRBV19 and TRBJ2-7, with D tentatively TRBD1 or TRBD2 (5 bases each). V lost 5 bases to trimming and J lost 4 bases, with 15 bases between them. Germline V gives CDR1 LNHDA, CDR2 SQIVND (reference sequence). This CDR3 has 14 residues. CDR3: CASSPGTTGYEQYF. DNA for the CDR3: TGTGCCAGTAGTCCCGGGACGACGGGGTACGAGCAGTACTTC.

This chain links TRBV12-3 or TRBV12-4 with TRBJ1-5, with a tentative D call TRBD1 (6 bases). This CDR3 is built from 12 residues. V lost 8 bases, J lost 4 bases, and 9 bases lay in between. The CDR3 protein is CASDQGNQPQHF. CDR3 coding DNA: TGTGCCAGCGACCAGGGGAATCAGCCCCAGCATTTT.

This sequence joins TRBV11-2 and TRBJ2-5, with 8 positions matching TRBD2. With V trimmed by 4 bases and J by 7 bases, 5 bases remained unmatched. The CDR3 is made up of 13 amino acids. The germline gives CDR1 SGHAT, CDR2 FQNNGV. The CDR3 region is CASSSLAGGTQYF. In DNA form, the CDR3 reads TGTGCCAGCAGCTCTCTAGCGGGCGGGACCCAGTACTTC.

This clonotype was seen a few times. The rearrangement joins TRBV7-2 to TRBJ2-3, with TRBD2 matching over 13 bases. The CDR3 loop spans 15 amino acids. Germline V gene data show CDR1 as SGHTA and CDR2 as FQGNSA. V was clipped by 5 bases and J by 13 bases; unmatched bases: 12. The DNA for the CDR3 is TGTGCCAGCAGCCCCCGGACTAGCGGGAGCATCGGGGAGTATTTT. It translates to CASSPRTSGSIGEYF.

The chain recombines TRBV5-1 with TRBJ2-1; maybe TRBD1 (5 bases). Germline values: CDR1 SGHRS, CDR2 YFSETQ. V was clipped by 6 bases and J by 0 bases, with 10 bases between them. The CDR3 has 14 residues. The CDR3 nucleotides read TGCGCCAGCACGACCGACAGCTCCTACAATGAGCAGTTCTTC. It is translated as CASTTDSSYNEQFF.

This clonotype showed up just a few times. The V call is TRBV6-1, the J call TRBJ2-3; 9 bases line up with TRBD2. Losses at the gene ends were 6 bases for V and 6 bases for J; bases not matched to a gene: 10. This CDR3 comprises 15 residues. Per the germline V gene, CDR1 is MNHNS and CDR2 is SASEGT. The CDR3 DNA reads as TGTGCCAGCAGGCGGGAGCGGGAGGCCAGGGATACGCAGTATTTT. It specifies CASRREREARDTQYF.

This chain joins TRBV28 and TRBJ2-5, with no clear D. Germline V gene sequence: CDR1 MDHEN, CDR2 SYDVKM. This CDR3 is built from 12 residues. Trimming took 4 bases from V and 2 from J, leaving 5 bases between them. The CDR3 region has the DNA TGTGCCAGCAGTTCTTCTCAAGAGACCCAGTACTTC. This translates into CASSSSQETQYF.

The chain carries TRBV24-1 and TRBJ2-2; no reliable D call. The CDR3 extends over 15 amino acids. The germline V and J ends were trimmed by 4 bases and 4 bases, with 12 bases remaining between them. Germline lookup yields CDR1 KGHDR and CDR2 SFDVKD. CDR3 sequence (DNA): TGTGCCACCAGTGACCCCAGAGCAGCCACCGGGGAGCTGTTTTTT. Residues: CATSDPRAATGELFF.

This clonotype was detected a few times. The V call is TRBV27, the J call TRBJ2-7, with D possibly TRBD1 on 6 matching bases. The CDR3 has 12 amino acids. Germline values: CDR1 MNHEY, CDR2 SMNVEV (reference sequence). Trimming took off 6 bases at V and 10 bases at J, with 16 bases between the two ends. The CDR3, as DNA: TGTGCCAGCAGCCAATTGGGGGCTAATCAGTACTTC. It encodes CASSQLGANQYF.

This clonotype turned up a few times. This sequence joins TRBV21-1 and TRBJ1-1. TRBV21-1 is shown as a pseudogene. CDR3 length: 16 residues. In nucleotides, the CDR3 is TGTGCCAGCAGCAAAGTGAAGGACGGCCCGAACACTGAAGCTTTCTTT. This encodes CASSKVKDGPNTEAFF.

With respect to this clonotype: One end of the junction varies from germline; a read error may be responsible. V gene TRBV20-1 combines with J gene TRBJ1-1; D is unclear. The V gene's germline CDR1 is DFQATT and CDR2 SNEGSKA (reference sequence). This CDR3 region has 8 residues. The CDR3 sequence: CSASGLLF. The DNA for the CDR3 is TGCAGTGCTAGCGGGCTATTATTT.

V and J are TRBV19 and TRBJ1-1; the D is unclear. The CDR3 covers 14 residues. Trimming left V 1 base short and J 1 base short, with 7 bases between. Germline values: CDR1 LNHDA, CDR2 SQIVND (reference sequence). DNA of the CDR3: TGTGCCAGTAGTATAGTTTGGCGGAACACTGAAGCTTTCTTT. Translated, it gives CASSIVWRNTEAFF.

This chain joins TRBV7-8 and TRBJ2-2; 8 bases align to TRBD2. This CDR3 is built from 17 residues. Germline CDR1 SGHVS, CDR2 FQNEAQ. The V gene end was trimmed by 4 bases and the J gene end by 5 bases; junction bases not matched to a gene: 12. CDR3 nucleotide sequence: TGTGCCAGCAGCTCCGGGACTAGGGGTCTTGAAACCGGGGAGCTGTTTTTT. Amino acid sequence: CASSSGTRGLETGELFF.

This clonotype was observed a handful of times. CDR3 DNA sequence: TGTGCCAGCAGCTTAGGTTGGGAGCCGTACGAGCAGTACTTC. It translates to CASSLGWEPYEQYF. The rearrangement joins TRBV7-9 to TRBJ2-7; possibly TRBD2 for D (5 bases). Trimming took off 1 base at V and 4 bases at J, with 11 bases between the two ends. The CDR3 has 14 residues. Germline V gene sequence: CDR1 SEHNR, CDR2 FQNEAQ (reference sequence).

This clonotype has just a few counts. The chain joins TRBV6-2 or TRBV6-3 to TRBJ1-5; no clear D. Trimming took off 7 bases at V and 5 bases at J, with 12 bases between the two ends. The CDR3 is made up of 13 amino acids. Germline lookup yields CDR1 MNHEY and CDR2 SVGEGT. This CDR3 reads CASKGPGDQPQHF. In DNA, the CDR3 is TGTGCCAGCAAAGGTCCCGGGGATCAGCCCCAGCATTTT.

The chain couples TRBV27 to TRBJ2-2; D is unresolved. The ends were cut back, 7 bases at V and 2 bases at J, with 14 bases in the middle. Germline values: CDR1 MNHEY, CDR2 SMNVEV (reference sequence). CDR3 size: 15 residues. The CDR3 DNA reads as TGTGCCAGCAAGAGAACCACTTTCAACACCGGGGAGCTGTTTTTT. This gives the protein CASKRTTFNTGELFF.

The V and J genes are TRBV10-3 and TRBJ2-1, with 10 bases lining up with TRBD2. The germline CDR1 and CDR2 sequences are ENHRY and SYGVKD. The CDR3 is 16 residues long. Trimming at V came to 8 bases and at J to 1 base, leaving 8 bases not matched to a gene. The CDR3 nucleotides read TGTGCCATCGAAGAGACTAGCGGGCAATCCTACAATGAGCAGTTCTTC. Encoded protein: CAIEETSGQSYNEQFF.

The chain carries TRBV12-3 or TRBV12-4 and TRBJ2-5; 8 positions match TRBD2. V shed 4 bases and J 5 bases; nucleotides not matched to a gene: 9. The CDR3 runs to 15 residues. The CDR3, as DNA: TGTGCCAGCAGTTCGGTTAGCGGGATGGTGGAGACCCAGTACTTC. Encoded protein: CASSSVSGMVETQYF.

A few counts support this clonotype. The chain uses TRBV15 and TRBJ1-5; D gene uncertain. This CDR3 is built from 12 residues. Trimming cost V 2 bases and J 4 bases, with 3 bases left between them. Germline lookup yields CDR1 LNHNV and CDR2 YYDKDF (reference sequence). The CDR3 loop is CATSRINQPQHF. The CDR3 DNA sequence: TGTGCCACCAGCAGAATAAATCAGCCCCAGCATTTT.

This rearrangement joins TRBV20-1 to TRBJ2-3; D is unresolved. CDR1 DFQATT and CDR2 SNEGSKA come from the germline V gene (reference sequence). The CDR3 is made up of 13 amino acids. V lost 2 bases and J 4 bases, leaving 10 bases between the germline ends. This CDR3 is CSARWPGADTQYF. Written as DNA, the CDR3 is TGCAGTGCTAGATGGCCGGGCGCAGATACGCAGTATTTT.

The V gene is TRBV10-2, the J gene TRBJ1-1, with unresolved D. The CDR3 is made up of 13 amino acids. CDR1 and CDR2 from the germline V gene are WSHSY and SAAADI. V was clipped by 2 bases and J by 13 bases, with 17 bases between them. The CDR3 region is CASSEPRAMKGFF. The DNA of the CDR3 is TGCGCCAGCAGTGAGCCCCGGGCCATGAAGGGTTTCTTT.

V usage is TRBV28 and J usage is TRBJ2-5; D possibly corresponds to TRBD1 (8 bases). The germline gives CDR1 MDHEN, CDR2 SYDVKM. The CDR3 is made up of 18 amino acids. V lost 3 bases, J lost 4 bases, and 24 bases lay in between. The CDR3 region is CASSFSQGGLVGGETQYF. The DNA of the CDR3 is TGTGCCAGCAGTTTTTCACAGGGGGGGCTGGTTGGCGGAGAGACCCAGTACTTC. The variable domain in full, completed from reference TRBV28 and TRBJ2-5, reads DVKVTQSSRYLVKRTGEKVFLECVQDMDHENMFWYRQDPGLGLRLIYFSYDVKMKEKGDIPEGYSVSREKKERFSLILESASTNQTSMYLCASSFSQGGLVGGETQYFGPGTRLLVL.

This clonotype has only a few counts. The chain joins TRBV7-9 to TRBJ2-5; the D gene is possibly TRBD2 (5 bases). CDR1 is SEHNR, CDR2 FQNEAQ, per germline (reference sequence). V was shortened by 8 bases and J by 1 base, with 23 bases between the two germline ends. The CDR3 is made up of 17 amino acids. This chain's CDR3 is CASLPGLGFGLQETQYF. The CDR3 nucleotides are TGTGCCAGCCTTCCCGGTTTAGGCTTCGGACTCCAAGAGACCCAGTACTTC.

V is TRBV28 and J is TRBJ1-3, with TRBD1 as a possible D gene (5 bases). There are 14 residues in the CDR3. V lost 3 bases and J lost 2, with 8 bases in between. Germline CDR1 is MDHEN and CDR2 is SYDVKM. CDR3 region: CASSLGDPGNTIYF. DNA of the CDR3: TGTGCCAGCAGTTTGGGGGACCCTGGAAACACCATATATTTT.

The chain has TRBV20-1 and TRBJ1-3, with 8 bases that match TRBD1. The J segment lost 4 bases and the V segment lost 7 bases, leaving 6 bases of the junction unmatched. The CDR3 totals 13 residues. Germline V gives CDR1 DFQATT, CDR2 SNEGSKA (reference sequence). CDR3 amino acids: CSVPGTGGNTIYF. DNA of the CDR3: TGCAGTGTACCCGGGACAGGAGGAAACACCATATATTTT.

This clonotype was seen a handful of times. The chain links TRBV28 to TRBJ1-2; D is unclear. The CDR3 runs to 11 residues. Trimming took off 6 bases at V and 5 bases at J, with 7 bases between the two ends. Germline values: CDR1 MDHEN, CDR2 SYDVKM. The CDR3 bases are TGTGCCAGCAGGAACCTTTATGGCTACACCTTC. This codes for CASRNLYGYTF.

V is TRBV20-1 and J is TRBJ2-2; no firm D call. CDR1 DFQATT and CDR2 SNEGSKA come from the germline V gene (reference sequence). V lost 0 bases to trimming and J lost 6 bases, with 8 bases between them. The CDR3 length is 13 residues. The CDR3, as DNA: TGCAGTGCTAGAGACCATGGATCCGGGGAGCTGTTTTTT. Its translation is CSARDHGSGELFF.

The CDR3 DNA reads as TGTGCCAGCAGTTATGACGGGCGGACCGATGGCTACACCTTC. Translated, it gives CASSYDGRTDGYTF. The genes are TRBV6-2 or TRBV6-3 and TRBJ1-2; unclear D gene. CDR1 and CDR2 from the germline V gene are MNHEY and SVGEGT. Trimming took off 3 bases at V and 6 bases at J, with 14 bases between the two ends. The CDR3 totals 14 residues.

V is TRBV30 and J is TRBJ2-1; D is perhaps TRBD2 (6 bases). CDR3 length: 16 amino acids. Trimming left V 2 bases short and J 4 bases short, with 18 bases between. Per the germline V gene, CDR1 is GTSNPN and CDR2 is SVGIG (reference sequence). CDR3 coding DNA: TGTGCCTGGAGTCCCCCCACGACTAGTCCGTACAATGAGCAGTTCTTC. It is translated as CAWSPPTTSPYNEQFF.

J is TRBJ2-1 and V is TRBV12-1; the table assigns TRBD1, which was not confirmed against the DNA. TRBV12-1 is marked as a pseudogene. This CDR3 is 12 amino acids long. The CDR3 spells CASRQGYNEQFF. DNA for the CDR3: TGTGCCAGCAGACAGGGCTACAATGAGCAGTTCTTC.